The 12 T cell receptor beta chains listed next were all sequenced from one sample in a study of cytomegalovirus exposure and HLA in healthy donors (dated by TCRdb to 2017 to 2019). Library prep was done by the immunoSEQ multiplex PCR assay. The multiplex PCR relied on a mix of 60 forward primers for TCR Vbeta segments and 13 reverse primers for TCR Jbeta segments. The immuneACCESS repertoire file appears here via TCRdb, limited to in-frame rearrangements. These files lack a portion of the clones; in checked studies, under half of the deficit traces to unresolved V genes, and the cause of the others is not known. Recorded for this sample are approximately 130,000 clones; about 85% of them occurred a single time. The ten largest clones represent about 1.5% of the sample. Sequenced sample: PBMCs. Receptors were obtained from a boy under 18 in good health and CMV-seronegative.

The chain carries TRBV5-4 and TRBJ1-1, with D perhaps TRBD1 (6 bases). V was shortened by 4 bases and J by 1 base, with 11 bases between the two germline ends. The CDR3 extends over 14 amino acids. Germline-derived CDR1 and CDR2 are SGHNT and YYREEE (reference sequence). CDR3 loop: CASSVGAGNTEAFF. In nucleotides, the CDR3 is TGTGCCAGCAGCGTGGGGGCCGGGAACACTGAAGCTTTCTTT.

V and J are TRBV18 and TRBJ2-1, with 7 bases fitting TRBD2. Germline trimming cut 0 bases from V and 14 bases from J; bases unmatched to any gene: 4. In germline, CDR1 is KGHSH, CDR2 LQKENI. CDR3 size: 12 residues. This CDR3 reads CASSPPTSTEFF. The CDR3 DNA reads TGTGCCAGCTCACCACCGACTAGCACGGAGTTCTTC.

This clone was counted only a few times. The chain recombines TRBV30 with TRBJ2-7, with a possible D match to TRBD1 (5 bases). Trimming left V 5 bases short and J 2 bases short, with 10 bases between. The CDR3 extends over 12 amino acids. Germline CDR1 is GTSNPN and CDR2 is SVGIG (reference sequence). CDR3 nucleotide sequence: TGTGCCTGGGGACAAGCTGCCTACGAGCAGTACTTC. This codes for CAWGQAAYEQYF.

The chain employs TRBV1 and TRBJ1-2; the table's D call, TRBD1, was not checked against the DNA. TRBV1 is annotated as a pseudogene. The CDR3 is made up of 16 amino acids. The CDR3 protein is CTSSQARIVEPYGYTF. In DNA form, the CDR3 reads TGCACCAGCAGCCAAGCCAGGATTGTAGAGCCCTATGGCTACACCTTC.

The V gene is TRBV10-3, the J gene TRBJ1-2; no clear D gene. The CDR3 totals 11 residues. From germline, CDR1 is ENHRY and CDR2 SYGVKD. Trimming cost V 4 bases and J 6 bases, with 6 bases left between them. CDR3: CAISGPDGYTF. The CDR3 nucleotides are TGTGCCATCAGTGGGCCAGATGGCTACACCTTC.

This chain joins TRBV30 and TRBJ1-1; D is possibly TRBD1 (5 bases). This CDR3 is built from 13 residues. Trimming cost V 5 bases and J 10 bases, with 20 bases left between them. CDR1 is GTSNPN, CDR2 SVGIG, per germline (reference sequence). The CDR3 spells CAWAVNLWGGAFF. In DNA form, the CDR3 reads TGTGCCTGGGCGGTCAACCTATGGGGCGGAGCTTTCTTT.

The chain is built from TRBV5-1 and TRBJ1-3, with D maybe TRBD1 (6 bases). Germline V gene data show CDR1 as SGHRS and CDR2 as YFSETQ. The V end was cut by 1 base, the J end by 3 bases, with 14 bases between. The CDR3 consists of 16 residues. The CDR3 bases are TGCGCCAGCAGCTTGAACGGGGGGCAAGGTGGAAACACCATATATTTT. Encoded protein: CASSLNGGQGGNTIYF.

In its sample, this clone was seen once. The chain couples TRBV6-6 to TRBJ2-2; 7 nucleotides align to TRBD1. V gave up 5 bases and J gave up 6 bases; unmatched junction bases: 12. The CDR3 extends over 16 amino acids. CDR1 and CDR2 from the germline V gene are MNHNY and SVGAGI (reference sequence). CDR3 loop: CASSPWETGDPGELFF. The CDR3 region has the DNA TGTGCCAGCAGTCCGTGGGAAACAGGGGATCCCGGGGAGCTGTTTTTT.

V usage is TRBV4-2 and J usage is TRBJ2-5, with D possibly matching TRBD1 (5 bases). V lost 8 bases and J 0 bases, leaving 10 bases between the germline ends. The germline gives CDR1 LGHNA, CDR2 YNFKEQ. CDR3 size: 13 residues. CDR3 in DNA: TGTGCCAGCCAACGACAGAACCAAGAGACCCAGTACTTC. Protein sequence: CASQRQNQETQYF.

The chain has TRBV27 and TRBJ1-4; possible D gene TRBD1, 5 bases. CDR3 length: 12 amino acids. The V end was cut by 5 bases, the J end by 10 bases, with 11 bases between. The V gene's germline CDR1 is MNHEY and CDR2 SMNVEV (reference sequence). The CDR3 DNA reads TGTGCCAGCAGTCCTCCGGGGGGAAAACTGTTTTTT. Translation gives CASSPPGGKLFF.

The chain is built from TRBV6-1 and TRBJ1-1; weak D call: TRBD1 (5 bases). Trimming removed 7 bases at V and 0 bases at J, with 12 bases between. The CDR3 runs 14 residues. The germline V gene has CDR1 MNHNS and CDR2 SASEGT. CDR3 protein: CASTSEGVNTEAFF. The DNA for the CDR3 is TGTGCCAGCACTTCAGAAGGGGTGAACACTGAAGCTTTCTTT.

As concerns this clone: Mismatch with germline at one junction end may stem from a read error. CDR3 in DNA: TGTGCCAACAGTAAGCAGGGGGTTTCACCCCTCCACTTT. It codes for CANSKQGVSPLHF. The chain uses TRBV6-1 and TRBJ1-6, with TRBD1 identical over 7 bases. CDR3 length equals 13 residues. The germline CDR1 and CDR2 sequences are MNHNS and SASEGT.